The next 4 T cell receptor beta chains were all read from a single sample in a study of regulatory T cells in long-lasting Graves disease. Time point given: newly diagnosed GD, antithyroid drugs for less than 3 months. PBMCs provided the RNA from which the TCR library was made. Library construction for TCR beta used iRepertoire HTBI primers and Arm-PCR of CDR3 regions. Via MiXCR, TCRdb re-called the multiplex PCR reads, giving one row per CDR3 protein. The sample has roughly 500,000 distinct CDR3 sequences; 14% are singletons. A further study also used this sample, focusing on T cells in Graves' hyperthyroidism and ophthalmopathy.

Sequencing was performed on peripheral blood mononuclear cells (PBMCs), taken at new diagnosis, from a patient treated with antithyroid drugs. Source of these receptors: a woman aged 45 to 65 with Graves disease.

There are many counts of this clonotype. V usage is TRBV3-1 and J usage is TRBJ2-2; D is undetermined. CDR3 length: 15 residues. CDR1 and CDR2 from the germline V gene are LGHDT and YNNKEL (reference sequence). Trimming left V 3 bases short and J 0 bases short, with 8 bases between. The CDR3 region has the DNA TGTGCCAGCAGCCAGTGGGAAACGAACACCGGGGAGCTGTTTTTT. Translation: CASSQWETNTGELFF.

The sample holds many counts of this clonotype. J is TRBJ2-7 and V is TRBV6-1; D ambiguous. The CDR3 is 13 amino acids. V gave up 5 bases and J gave up 7 bases, with 15 bases separating them. CDR1 and CDR2 (germline): MNHNS, SASEGT. CDR3: CASSPSEGWEQYF. The CDR3 bases are TGTGCCAGCAGTCCCAGTGAAGGGTGGGAGCAGTACTTC.

This clonotype was detected ten times or more. CDR3 coding DNA: TGTGCCAGCAGCGAGGGACTAGCGGGAGGGCCTGGTGAGCAGTTCTTC. It codes for CASSEGLAGGPGEQFF. V is TRBV3-1 and J is TRBJ2-1, with 16 nucleotides matching TRBD2. Trimming at V came to 5 bases and at J to 9 bases, leaving 7 bases not matched to a gene. Germline V gives CDR1 LGHDT, CDR2 YNNKEL (reference sequence). This CDR3 region has 16 residues.

In its sample, this clonotype was seen many times. The chain combines TRBV28 with TRBJ2-5; no clear D gene. The germline CDR1 and CDR2 sequences are MDHEN and SYDVKM. CDR3 length: 11 residues. V shed 6 bases and J shed 2 bases, with 4 bases lying between them. CDR3 in amino acids: CASRAQETQYF. For the CDR3, the DNA is TGTGCCAGCAGGGCGCAAGAGACCCAGTACTTC. Supplemented by reference TRBV28 and TRBJ2-5, the full variable domain reads DVKVTQSSRYLVKRTGEKVFLECVQDMDHENMFWYRQDPGLGLRLIYFSYDVKMKEKGDIPEGYSVSREKKERFSLILESASTNQTSMYLCASRAQETQYFGPGTRLLVL.